Here is one TCR beta chain with its context. Its antigen is unknown. No base qualities exist here, and no much larger clone lies one base off it. The source of the sample is a study of T cell repertoires in cytomegalovirus infection (dated by TCRdb to about 2019). A note on the overall study: The HLA type of each donor mattered for the analysis, because public TCR beta signatures pointed to carriage of CMV infection along with the matching HLA type. Results the study describes overall, beyond this receptor: Cumulative frequency of public TCR beta family members discriminated carriers of CMV infection plus the relevant HLA type in this cohort and an independent 352-donor cohort. The ex vivo response was dominated by HLA-C-restricted CMV-specific TCR beta clonotypes, and the single most frequent clonotype in two of eight donors was supplied by these HLA-C-restricted clonotypes.

Sequenced on an Illumina HiSeq 1500. TCRdb reprocessed the public reads (quality trimming at Q25 with fastp, clone calling with MiXCR) and kept in-frame beta chains. Rows are combined by CDR3 protein, so each entry shows the most common genes and DNA. The sample table shows almost 500,000 distinct CDR3 sequences, and over 9% are seen once. Approximately 10% of the sample is taken by the ten largest. Via the germline V gene, CDR1 is MDHEN and CDR2 SYDVKM. The cysteine opens and the phenylalanine closes a CDR3 of 14 amino acids. The only DNA kept is the CDR3, 42 bases in frame from the first base. V lost 6 bases and J lost 5 bases; the stretch between them is 16 bases long.

The clonotype originates from a human donor in good health (CMV status not recorded). Some clones in this sample may be carry-over from other donors' samples. This chain joins TRBV28 to TRBJ2-5; TRBD2 is perhaps the D gene, given 7 matching bases. The sequencing input was PBMCs. The CDR3 sequence is CASSPGGRGETQYF. The bases are TGTGCCAGCAGCCCCGGGGGGCGGGGGGAGACCCAGTACTTC.